These 21 T cell receptor beta chains were sequenced from one sample in a study of blood T cell repertoires in COVID-19. Sequenced by immunoSEQ multiplex PCR; TCRdb stores in-frame clones only, minus some. The data show over 150,000 clones, about four fifths seen once. Material for sequencing was PBMCs or T cells enriched from blood (not recorded which). All receptors derive from a woman aged 60-75 years who had recovered from COVID-19.

V usage is TRBV5-1 and J usage is TRBJ2-7, with TRBD1 matching 7 bases. CDR3 size: 16 residues. Germline assignment: CDR1 SGHRS and CDR2 YFSETQ. V was clipped by 0 bases and J by 6 bases; unmatched bases: 12. CDR3 sequence reads: CASSLGLDRLKSEQYF. CDR3 DNA: TGCGCCAGCAGCTTGGGCCTGGACAGGTTGAAATCCGAGCAGTACTTC.

For this clone: The sample holds other DNA sequences that translate to the same CDR3. The V gene is TRBV5-1, the J gene TRBJ2-7; 8 bases align to TRBD2. Germline trimming cut 0 bases from V and 5 bases from J; bases unmatched to any gene: 4. This CDR3 contains 14 residues. Per germline, CDR1 SGHRS and CDR2 YFSETQ. The CDR3 spells CASSLAGGPDEQYF. The CDR3 DNA sequence: TGCGCCAGCAGCTTGGCGGGGGGGCCCGACGAGCAGTACTTC.

The chain has TRBV29-1 and TRBJ2-5; D possibly corresponds to TRBD1 (6 bases). V was clipped by 3 bases and J by 5 bases, with 13 bases between them. CDR1 SQVTM and CDR2 ANQGSEA come from the germline V gene. The CDR3 runs 13 residues. The CDR3 region has the DNA TGCAGCGTTGATCAAACAGGGTTGGAGACCCAGTACTTC. Protein product: CSVDQTGLETQYF.

This sequence joins TRBV7-2 and TRBJ2-5; 7 bases line up with TRBD1. Germline-derived CDR1 and CDR2 are SGHTA and FQGNSA. The CDR3 spans 17 residues. After removal of 4 bases from V and 3 bases from J, the junction contained 14 bases not matched to a gene. The DNA for the CDR3 is TGTGCCAGCAGCTCCCTTTCGCTCGGGACAGCAAAAGAGACCCAGTACTTC. Translating it yields CASSSLSLGTAKETQYF.

The rearrangement uses TRBV3-1 (or the pseudogene TRBV3-2) and TRBJ2-2, with TRBD2 matching 7 bases. The germline CDR1 and CDR2 sequences are LGHDT and YNNKEL (reference sequence). V was clipped by 4 bases and J by 6 bases; unmatched bases: 11. The CDR3 consists of 16 residues. CDR3 region: CASSPRAGGGSGELFF. Here the CDR3 DNA reads TGTGCCAGCAGCCCGCGGGCGGGCGGGGGATCCGGGGAGCTGTTTTTT.

The chain joins TRBV2 to TRBJ2-6; the D is unclear. Trimming removed 3 bases at V and 0 bases at J, with 6 bases between. The CDR3 extends over 15 amino acids. CDR1 SNHLY and CDR2 FYNNEI come from the germline V gene. Written as DNA, the CDR3 is TGTGCCAGCAGTGACGCGAGCTCTGGGGCCAACGTCCTGACTTTC. Amino acid sequence: CASSDASSGANVLTF.

This sequence joins TRBV19 and TRBJ2-1, with 9 bases that match TRBD2. The CDR3 is 14 residues long. CDR1 is LNHDA and CDR2 is SQIVND in the germline V gene (reference sequence). With V trimmed by 7 bases and J by 6 bases, 7 bases remained unmatched. Here the CDR3 DNA reads TGTGCCAGTATTGCGGGGGGGAATTTCAATGAGCAGTTCTTC. Amino acids: CASIAGGNFNEQFF.

As DNA, the CDR3 is TGTGCCATCAGTCCGGGGGGGGACACCGGGGAGCTGTTTTTT. Protein sequence: CAISPGGDTGELFF. The genes are TRBV10-3 and TRBJ2-2, with 8 bases aligning to TRBD2. This CDR3 contains 14 residues. Germline V lookup: CDR1 ENHRY, CDR2 SYGVKD. V shed 5 bases, J shed 3 bases, and the junction held 2 bases outside the gene matches.

This clone was picked up one time. The chain carries TRBV28 and TRBJ2-1, with 9 positions matching TRBD2. The V and J ends lost 5 bases and 2 bases, in that order; junction bases with no gene match: 1. Germline CDR1 is MDHEN and CDR2 is SYDVKM. The CDR3 length is 14 residues. CDR3 in DNA: TGTGCCAGCAGTGGCGGGGGGGCCTACAATGAGCAGTTCTTC. As protein: CASSGGGAYNEQFF.

The genes are TRBV7-9 and TRBJ2-1; a weak D match, TRBD1 (6 bases). CDR1 is SEHNR, CDR2 FQNEAQ, per germline (reference sequence). Trimming left V 4 bases short and J 6 bases short, with 13 bases between. The CDR3 totals 14 residues. This chain's CDR3 is CASSSQGSFNEQFF. The CDR3 DNA reads TGTGCCAGCAGCTCACAGGGTAGCTTCAATGAGCAGTTCTTC.

This chain joins TRBV7-2 and TRBJ2-7, with D possibly being TRBD1 (5 bases). Germline values: CDR1 SGHTA, CDR2 FQGNSA. The CDR3 sequence is 13 residues long. The V and J ends lost 6 bases and 0 bases respectively, with 9 bases between them. CDR3 residues: CASRRTSSYEQYF. The CDR3 DNA is TGTGCCAGCAGAAGGACAAGCTCCTACGAGCAGTACTTC.

This sequence joins TRBV19 and TRBJ2-1; a weak D match, TRBD1 (6 bases). The length of the CDR3 is 15 residues. Deletions cut 6 bases from V and 0 bases from J, with 12 bases between. In germline, CDR1 is LNHDA, CDR2 SQIVND (reference sequence). The CDR3 loop is CASSIQQGSYNEQFF. The CDR3 DNA follows: TGTGCCAGTAGCATCCAACAGGGCTCCTACAATGAGCAGTTCTTC.

The chain employs TRBV7-2 and TRBJ2-3, with D perhaps TRBD2 (6 bases). This CDR3 contains 15 residues. V was pared by 3 bases and J by 5 bases, with 15 bases between. Per the germline V gene, CDR1 is SGHTA and CDR2 is FQGNSA. The CDR3 sequence: CASSLVGGRIDTQYF. Written as DNA, the CDR3 is TGTGCCAGCAGCTTGGTGGGGGGAAGGATAGATACGCAGTATTTT.

By sample share, this clone is medium-sized. The chain recombines TRBV11-2 with TRBJ2-7; no definite D call. V lost 5 bases and J 6 bases, leaving 14 bases between the germline ends. Germline V CDR1 and CDR2: SGHAT, FQNNGV. The CDR3 is 13 residues long. CDR3 region: CASSADSGGEQYF. Written as DNA, the CDR3 is TGTGCCAGCAGCGCCGACTCGGGTGGCGAGCAGTACTTC.

A few counts support this clone. This CDR3 is also generated by other DNA sequences in the sample. The rearrangement joins TRBV15 to TRBJ1-1; TRBD1 is a possible D gene (5 bases). CDR1 is LNHNV, CDR2 YYDKDF, per germline (reference sequence). V lost 1 base and J 4 bases, leaving 10 bases between the germline ends. There are 14 residues in the CDR3. The CDR3, as DNA: TGTGCCACCAGCAGAGCCAGGGAGGTCACTGAAGCTTTCTTT. It yields the protein CATSRAREVTEAFF.

The gene calls are TRBV6-5 and TRBJ2-3, with unresolved D. The germline V and J ends were trimmed by 6 bases and 2 bases, with 12 bases remaining between them. This CDR3 is built from 14 residues. Germline assignment: CDR1 MNHEY and CDR2 SVGAGI. The CDR3 bases are TGTGCCAGCAGGGCCCTTCTCAACACAGATACGCAGTATTTT. Translated, it gives CASRALLNTDTQYF.

This chain joins TRBV4-1 and TRBJ2-1; a possible D gene is TRBD2 (5 bases). Looked up from germline, CDR1 is MGHRA and CDR2 is YSYEKL. The V and J ends lost 4 bases and 7 bases respectively, with 11 bases between them. The CDR3 runs to 13 residues. CDR3 coding DNA: TGCGCCAGCAGCCGAGTCGGGATAAATGAGCAGTTCTTC. Translating gives CASSRVGINEQFF.

The chain has TRBV13 and TRBJ1-4; 9 bases line up with TRBD1. CDR1 and CDR2 (germline): PRHDT, FYEKMQ (reference sequence). This CDR3 contains 15 residues. Unmatched junction bases numbered 6, after V lost 2 bases and J lost 8 bases. The CDR3 DNA sequence: TGTGCCAGCAGCTTACTGGGACAGGGTTACGAAAAACTGTTTTTT. Translation: CASSLLGQGYEKLFF. Full variable domain (remainder filled in from reference TRBV13 and TRBJ1-4): AAGVIQSPRHLIKEKRETATLKCYPIPRHDTVYWYQQGPGQDPQFLISFYEKMQSDKGSIPDRFSAQQFSDYHSELNMSSLELGDSALYFCASSLLGQGYEKLFFGSGTQLSVL.

The V call is TRBV5-1, the J call TRBJ2-7; TRBD2 agrees at 8 bases. The V and J ends lost 3 bases and 6 bases, in that order; junction bases with no gene match: 8. The germline V gene encodes CDR1 SGHRS and CDR2 YFSETQ. The CDR3 sequence is 14 residues long. CDR3 residues: CASSSSSAGGEQYF. Written as DNA, the CDR3 is TGCGCCAGCAGCTCGTCCAGTGCGGGGGGCGAGCAGTACTTC.

This clone was observed a few times. The chain links TRBV7-9 to TRBJ1-1; perhaps TRBD1 as D (5 bases). CDR1 and CDR2 (germline): SEHNR, FQNEAQ (reference sequence). The V gene lost 0 bases and the J gene lost 7 bases, with 12 bases spanning the gap. The CDR3 is 14 amino acids. The CDR3 DNA sequence: TGTGCCAGCAGCTTAGCCAGGGTTGATCATGAAGCTTTCTTT. Its translation is CASSLARVDHEAFF.

This chain uses TRBV6-4 with TRBJ1-2; tentative D call: TRBD1 (5 bases). From germline, CDR1 is MRHNA and CDR2 SNTAGT. The V gene lost 6 bases and the J gene lost 4 bases, with 12 bases spanning the gap. The CDR3 extends over 13 amino acids. This CDR3 is CASRQNRGYGYTF. The CDR3 DNA sequence: TGTGCCAGCAGACAAAATAGGGGCTATGGCTACACCTTC.